The source of this T cell receptor beta chain is a study of shared clonotypes between healthy human individuals. Study findings and constraints: It was only blood that was sampled, and tissue repertoires likely differ.

CDR3 size: 16 residues. V dropped 2 bases and J dropped 4 bases, with 14 bases sitting between them. CDR1 is SGHVS and CDR2 is FQNEAQ in the germline V gene. Sequencing was performed with immunoSEQ multiplex PCR; in TCRdb, only in-frame clones are kept and a portion is missing. The sample comprises 150,000 to 200,000 clones, around 63% of which are singletons, and about 10% rests with the top ten. In regard to this clone: Its antigen is currently unknown.

Only Caucasian adults living in Nashville, Tennessee made up the donor group. The source material was memory CD4+ T cells sorted from blood. Regarding subset: CD45RA-negative fraction. The rearrangement uses TRBV7-8 and TRBJ2-2; D is unclear. The sequence was collected from a man aged 30 to 39 in good health. The CDR3 DNA is TGTGCCAGCAGCTTAAACTCAAGGGTTGGCACCGGGGAGCTGTTTTTT. It encodes CASSLNSRVGTGELFF.